The clone carrying this T cell receptor (beta chain) was counted a few times. Its antigen is not identified. While unrecorded immune exposures were likely, the donors were nominally healthy when sampled. This sample was included in a study of cytomegalovirus exposure and HLA in healthy donors. Whole-study findings and limits: Trimming of TCR beta V- and J-genes showed a link, identified in a later analysis, to a missense DCLRE1C variant.

The PCR employed 60 Vbeta primers together with 13 Jbeta primers. The data were produced by immunoSEQ multiplex PCR, yet TCRdb's version contains in-frame clones alone and is incomplete. This table holds some 170,000 clones, about four fifths found once. The CDR3 contains 15 residues. J was trimmed by 10 bases and V by 6 bases; bases with no gene match: 14. From germline, CDR1 is LNHDA and CDR2 SQIVND (reference sequence). The sequenced material came from PBMCs. This sequence joins TRBV19 and TRBJ2-3, with 9 bases matching TRBD2. The source of this sequence is a woman younger than 35 in good health and CMV-seropositive. The CDR3 sequence: CASSLQGAGGDPQYF. The CDR3 DNA is TGTGCCAGTAGCTTACAGGGAGCGGGGGGCGATCCGCAGTATTTT.